These 10 T cell receptor beta chains were all obtained from the same sample, sequenced in a study of response to subunit inactivated influenza vaccine. One entry per CDR3 protein, called by TCRdb with MiXCR from the RT-PCR reads. The repertoire holds hundreds of thousands of distinct CDR3 sequences, with 13% to 15% as singletons. Sequenced here: PBMCs from blood, sampled 14 to 15 days before vaccination. These receptors all stem from a man aged 50-60 years who received an inactivated influenza vaccine.

This clonotype was detected many times. The genes are TRBV12-3 or TRBV12-4 and TRBJ1-1, with D possibly TRBD1 on 6 matching bases. The V and J ends lost 3 bases and 5 bases respectively, with 10 bases between them. CDR3 size: 13 residues. The CDR3 sequence is CASSFRRGTEAFF. The CDR3 coding sequence is TGTGCCAGCAGTTTTCGGAGGGGGACTGAAGCTTTCTTT.

This chain joins TRBV9 and TRBJ2-3, with 7 bases lining up with TRBD1. CDR1 and CDR2 (germline): SGDLS, YYNGEE. Trimming removed 4 bases from V and 1 base from J; junction bases left unmatched: 3. This CDR3 comprises 14 residues. The DNA of the CDR3 is TGTGCCAGCAGCTCGGGACAGCGCACAGATACGCAGTATTTT. It specifies CASSSGQRTDTQYF.

This clonotype was observed a handful of times. The rearrangement joins TRBV10-3 to TRBJ2-1, with 11 bases fitting TRBD2. The J segment lost 3 bases and the V segment lost 3 bases, leaving 10 bases of the junction unmatched. The CDR3 sequence is 18 residues long. Germline V lookup: CDR1 ENHRY, CDR2 SYGVKD. CDR3: CAISDNLAGGQSYNEQFF. Here the CDR3 DNA reads TGTGCCATCAGTGATAACCTAGCGGGGGGTCAGAGCTACAATGAGCAGTTCTTC.

The chain couples TRBV2 to TRBJ2-7; D gene unclear. V was clipped by 3 bases and J by 2 bases, with 14 bases between them. Germline loops: CDR1 SNHLY, CDR2 FYNNEI. There are 15 residues in the CDR3. This CDR3 is CASSEMDRKPYEQYF. Here the CDR3 DNA reads TGTGCCAGCAGTGAGATGGATCGGAAACCCTACGAGCAGTACTTC.

V is TRBV18 and J is TRBJ2-2; TRBD1 might be the D (5 bases). The CDR3 is made up of 16 amino acids. From germline, CDR1 is KGHSH and CDR2 LQKENI. V was clipped by 6 bases and J by 6 bases, with 20 bases between them. Here the CDR3 reads CASSTRALTVSGELFF. CDR3 bases: TGTGCCAGCTCCACCCGGGCCTTGACAGTCTCCGGGGAGCTGTTTTTT.

This clonotype has only a few counts. The gene calls are TRBV20-1 and TRBJ2-1; D may be TRBD2 (6 bases). CDR1 and CDR2 (germline): DFQATT, SNEGSKA (reference sequence). CDR3 length: 9 amino acids. V was trimmed by 7 bases and J by 13 bases, leaving 11 bases between them. The CDR3 spells CSEGLGQFF. CDR3 nucleotides: TGCAGTGAGGGACTGGGACAGTTCTTC.

The chain joins TRBV10-3 to TRBJ2-2, with 8 bases identical to TRBD1. With V trimmed by 6 bases and J by 6 bases, 6 bases remained unmatched. Germline V lookup: CDR1 ENHRY, CDR2 SYGVKD. The CDR3 contains 14 residues. CDR3: CAISPGGSPGELFF. Here the CDR3 DNA reads TGTGCCATCAGCCCAGGGGGCTCCCCCGGGGAGCTGTTTTTT.

The table lists this clonotype with many counts. This rearrangement joins TRBV29-1 to TRBJ2-5; perhaps TRBD2 as D (5 bases). Per germline, CDR1 SQVTM and CDR2 ANQGSEA. The CDR3 totals 12 residues. V dropped 3 bases and J dropped 2 bases, with 7 bases sitting between them. The CDR3 DNA follows: TGCAGCGTTGACCGGGGACAAGAGACCCAGTACTTC. Its protein is CSVDRGQETQYF.

This clonotype was observed a few times. The genes are TRBV7-9 and TRBJ2-3; no definite D call. Germline CDR1 and CDR2: SEHNR and FQNEAQ (reference sequence). The CDR3 is 12 residues long. Trimming stripped 6 bases from V and 14 bases from J, with 18 bases between. The CDR3: CASRPGSPVLYF. For the CDR3, the DNA is TGTGCCAGCAGACCCGGGTCCCCGGTTCTGTATTTT.

This clonotype occurred a few times. The chain carries TRBV29-1 and TRBJ1-2; TRBD1 is a possible D gene (5 bases). Looked up from germline, CDR1 is SQVTM and CDR2 is ANQGSEA. There are 15 residues in the CDR3. Trimming shortened V by 4 bases and J by 6 bases, and 21 bases separated the two germline ends. As DNA, the CDR3 is TGCAGCGTTGGTTGGTTTGTTCAAGGGGCAGATGGCTACACCTTC. Protein product: CSVGWFVQGADGYTF.